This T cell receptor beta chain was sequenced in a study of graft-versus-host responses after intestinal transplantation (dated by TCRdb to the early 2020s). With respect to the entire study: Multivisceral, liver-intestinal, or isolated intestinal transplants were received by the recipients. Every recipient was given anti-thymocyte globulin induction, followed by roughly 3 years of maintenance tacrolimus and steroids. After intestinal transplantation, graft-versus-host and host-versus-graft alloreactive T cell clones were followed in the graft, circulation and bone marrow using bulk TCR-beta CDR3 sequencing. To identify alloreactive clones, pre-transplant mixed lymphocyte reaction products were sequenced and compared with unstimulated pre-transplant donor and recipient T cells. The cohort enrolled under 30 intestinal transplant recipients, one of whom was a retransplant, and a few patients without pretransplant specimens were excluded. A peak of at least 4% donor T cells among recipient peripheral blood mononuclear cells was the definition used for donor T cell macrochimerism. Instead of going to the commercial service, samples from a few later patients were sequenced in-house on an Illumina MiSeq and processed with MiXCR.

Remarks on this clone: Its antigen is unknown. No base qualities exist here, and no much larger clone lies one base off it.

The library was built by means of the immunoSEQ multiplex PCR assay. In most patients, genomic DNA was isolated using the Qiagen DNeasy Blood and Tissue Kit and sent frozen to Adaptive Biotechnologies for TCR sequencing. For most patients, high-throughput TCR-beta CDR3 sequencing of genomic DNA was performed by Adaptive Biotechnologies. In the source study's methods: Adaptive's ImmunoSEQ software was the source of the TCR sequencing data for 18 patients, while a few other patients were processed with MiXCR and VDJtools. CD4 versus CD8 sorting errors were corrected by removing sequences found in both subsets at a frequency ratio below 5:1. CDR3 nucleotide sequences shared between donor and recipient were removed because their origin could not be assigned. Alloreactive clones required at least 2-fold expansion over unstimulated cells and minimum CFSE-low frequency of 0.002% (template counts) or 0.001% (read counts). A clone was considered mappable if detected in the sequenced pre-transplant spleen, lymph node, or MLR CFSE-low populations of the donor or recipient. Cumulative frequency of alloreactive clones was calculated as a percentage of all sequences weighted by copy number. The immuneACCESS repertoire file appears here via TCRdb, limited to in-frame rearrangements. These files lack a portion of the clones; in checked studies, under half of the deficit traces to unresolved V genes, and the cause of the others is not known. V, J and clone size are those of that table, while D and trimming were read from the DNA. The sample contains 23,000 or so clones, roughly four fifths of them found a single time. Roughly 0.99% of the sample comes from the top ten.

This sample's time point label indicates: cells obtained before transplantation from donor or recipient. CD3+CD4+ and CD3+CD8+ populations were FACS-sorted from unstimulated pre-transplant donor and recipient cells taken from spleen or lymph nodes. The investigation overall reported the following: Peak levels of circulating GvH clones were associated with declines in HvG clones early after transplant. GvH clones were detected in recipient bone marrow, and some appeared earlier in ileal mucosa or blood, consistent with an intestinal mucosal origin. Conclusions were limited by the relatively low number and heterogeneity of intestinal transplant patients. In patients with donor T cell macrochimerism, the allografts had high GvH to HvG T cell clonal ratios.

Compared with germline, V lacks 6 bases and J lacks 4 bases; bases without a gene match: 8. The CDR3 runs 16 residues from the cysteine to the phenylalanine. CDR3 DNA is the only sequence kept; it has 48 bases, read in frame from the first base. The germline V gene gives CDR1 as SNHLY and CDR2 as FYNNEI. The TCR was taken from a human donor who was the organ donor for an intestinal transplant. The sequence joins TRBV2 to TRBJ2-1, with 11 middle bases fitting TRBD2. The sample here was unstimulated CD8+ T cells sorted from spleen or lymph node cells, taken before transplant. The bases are TGTGCCAGCAGCTTTCCCCTAGCGGGGGGATACAATGAGCAGTTCTTC. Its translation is CASSFPLAGGYNEQFF. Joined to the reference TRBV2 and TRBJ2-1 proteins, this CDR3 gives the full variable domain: EPEVTQTPSHQVTQMGQEVILRCVPISNHLYFYWYRQILGQKVEFLVSFYNNEISEKSEIFDDQFSVERPDGSNFTLKIRSTKLEDSAMYFCASSFPLAGGYNEQFFGPGTRLTVL.